Listed below are T cell receptor beta chains from one sample, sequenced in a study of response to subunit inactivated influenza vaccine. MiXCR, run by TCRdb on the RT-PCR reads, gives a single entry per CDR3 protein. The sample carries about 500,000 distinct CDR3 sequences, approximately 15% recorded once. The sequences come from CD4+ T cells sorted from PBMCs, collected less than 30 months after vaccination. The receptors were sampled from a man aged 45-69 years who received an inactivated influenza vaccine. CDR3s include the opening cysteine and the closing phenylalanine or tryptophan. Fields, in order: D gene, clone size, V gene, J gene, CDR3 protein, CDR3 DNA. The D gene is left open where the match is weak. Clone size appears in some rows only: once, few, many, or a class for an expanded clone.

d_call: TRBD2
clone_size: many
v_call: TRBV10-3
j_call: TRBJ2-3
cdr3_aa: CAISGVSSGSSDTQYF
cdr3_nt: TGTGCCATCAGCGGGGTCTCTAGCGGGTCGAGTGATACGCAGTATTTT

d_call: TRBD2
clone_size: -
v_call: TRBV5-1
j_call: TRBJ2-3
cdr3_aa: CASSRGLAGKPDTQYF
cdr3_nt: TGCGCCAGCAGCAGGGGACTAGCGGGGAAACCAGATACGCAGTATTTT

d_call: TRBD1
clone_size: -
v_call: TRBV4-1
j_call: TRBJ2-1
cdr3_aa: CASSQPGGSYYNEQFF
cdr3_nt: TGCGCCAGCAGCCAACCAGGGGGCTCCTACTACAATGAGCAGTTCTTC

d_call: -
clone_size: -
v_call: TRBV5-1
j_call: TRBJ1-1
cdr3_aa: CASSAQPTAPEAFF
cdr3_nt: TGCGCCAGCAGCGCACAACCGACAGCACCTGAAGCTTTCTTT

d_call: -
clone_size: few
v_call: TRBV4-2
j_call: TRBJ1-1
cdr3_aa: CASSQTGTLNTEAFF
cdr3_nt: TGTGCCAGCAGCCAAACAGGGACTCTGAACACTGAAGCTTTCTTT

d_call: -
clone_size: -
v_call: TRBV20-1
j_call: TRBJ2-5
cdr3_aa: CSASSARHLGTEQETQYF
cdr3_nt: TGCAGTGCTAGTTCTGCCCGACATTTGGGGACGGAACAAGAGACCCAGTACTTC

d_call: -
clone_size: few
v_call: TRBV15
j_call: TRBJ2-1
cdr3_aa: CATSSGGSSYNEQFF
cdr3_nt: TGTGCCACCAGCAGCGGAGGGAGCTCCTACAATGAGCAGTTCTTC

d_call: -
clone_size: -
v_call: TRBV21-1
j_call: TRBJ2-2
cdr3_aa: CARSGIPNTGELFF
cdr3_nt: TGTGCCAGATCCGGGATTCCGAACACCGGGGAGCTGTTTTTT

d_call: -
clone_size: few
v_call: TRBV6-1
j_call: TRBJ2-3
cdr3_aa: CASRRASDRTDTQYF
cdr3_nt: TGTGCCAGCAGGCGCGCTAGCGACCGCACAGATACGCAGTATTTT

d_call: TRBD2
clone_size: few
v_call: TRBV5-1
j_call: TRBJ2-3
cdr3_aa: CASSLGSRGGIDTQYF
cdr3_nt: TGCGCCAGCAGCTTGGGGTCACGGGGGGGCATAGATACGCAGTATTTT

d_call: -
clone_size: few
v_call: TRBV11-1
j_call: TRBJ2-1
cdr3_aa: CASSLVGGVRGGLEQFF
cdr3_nt: TGTGCCAGCAGCTTAGTGGGAGGTGTCAGGGGAGGTCTGGAGCAGTTCTTC

d_call: -
clone_size: many
v_call: TRBV5-1
j_call: TRBJ1-2
cdr3_aa: CASRIEGYYGYTF
cdr3_nt: TGCGCCAGCAGAATCGAGGGATACTATGGCTACACCTTC

d_call: TRBD1
clone_size: few
v_call: TRBV29-1
j_call: TRBJ1-5
cdr3_aa: CSVGQINQPQHF
cdr3_nt: TGCAGCGTGGGACAGATCAATCAGCCCCAGCATTTT

d_call: -
clone_size: -
v_call: TRBV25-1
j_call: TRBJ2-3
cdr3_aa: CASSSFGTDTQYF
cdr3_nt: TGTGCCAGCAGTTCGTTCGGCACAGATACGCAGTATTTT

d_call: -
clone_size: few
v_call: TRBV20-1
j_call: TRBJ1-4
cdr3_aa: CSARQGGEKLFF
cdr3_nt: TGCAGTGCTAGGCAGGGCGGAGAAAAACTGTTTTTT

d_call: -
clone_size: -
v_call: TRBV6-2/TRBV6-3
j_call: TRBJ2-3
cdr3_aa: CASSYSIRGEGTDTQYF
cdr3_nt: TGTGCCAGCAGTTACTCAATCCGGGGAGAGGGCACAGATACGCAGTATTTT

d_call: -
clone_size: -
v_call: TRBV29-1
j_call: TRBJ2-3
cdr3_aa: CSVAGTGRGDTQYF
cdr3_nt: TGCAGCGTTGCAGGGACTGGCAGAGGGGATACGCAGTATTTT

d_call: -
clone_size: many
v_call: TRBV10-3
j_call: TRBJ1-4
cdr3_aa: CAISEIGGEKLFF
cdr3_nt: TGTGCCATCAGTGAGATCGGGGGGGAGAAACTGTTTTTT

d_call: TRBD2
clone_size: -
v_call: TRBV5-6
j_call: TRBJ2-7
cdr3_aa: CASSGGLVTYEQYF
cdr3_nt: TGTGCCAGCAGCGGGGGACTAGTAACCTACGAGCAGTACTTC

d_call: TRBD1
clone_size: few
v_call: TRBV24-1
j_call: TRBJ2-6
cdr3_aa: CATSAQGAISGANVLTF
cdr3_nt: TGTGCCACCAGTGCTCAGGGGGCTATCTCTGGGGCCAACGTCCTGACTTTC

d_call: TRBD2
clone_size: few
v_call: TRBV20-1
j_call: TRBJ2-1
cdr3_aa: CSARGVSGSIEQFF
cdr3_nt: TGCAGTGCTCGAGGGGTGAGCGGGAGTATCGAGCAGTTCTTC

d_call: TRBD2
clone_size: few
v_call: TRBV7-8
j_call: TRBJ2-1
cdr3_aa: CASSLAGLHLSYNEQFF
cdr3_nt: TGTGCCAGCAGCTTAGCGGGACTACATCTCTCCTACAATGAGCAGTTCTTC

d_call: -
clone_size: few
v_call: TRBV6-2/TRBV6-3
j_call: TRBJ1-2
cdr3_aa: CASSSDSYGYTF
cdr3_nt: TGTGCCAGCAGCTCGGACAGCTATGGCTACACCTTC

d_call: -
clone_size: few
v_call: TRBV6-2/TRBV6-3
j_call: TRBJ2-3
cdr3_aa: CASSQDAATQYF
cdr3_nt: TGTGCCAGCAGTCAAGACGCCGCGACGCAGTATTTT

d_call: TRBD2
clone_size: few
v_call: TRBV15
j_call: TRBJ2-7
cdr3_aa: CATSRDSGTSGYEQYF
cdr3_nt: TGTGCCACCAGCAGGGACTCCGGGACTAGCGGCTACGAGCAGTACTTC

d_call: -
clone_size: few
v_call: TRBV20-1
j_call: TRBJ2-1
cdr3_aa: CSARDPGRPYNEQFF
cdr3_nt: TGCAGTGCTAGAGATCCGGGACGCCCCTACAATGAGCAGTTCTTC

d_call: -
clone_size: -
v_call: TRBV18
j_call: TRBJ2-4
cdr3_aa: CASSPPAQADIQYF
cdr3_nt: TGTGCCAGCTCACCACCAGCACAGGCAGACATTCAGTACTTC

d_call: TRBD2
clone_size: once
v_call: TRBV5-1
j_call: TRBJ2-2
cdr3_aa: CASSLDAGGTGELFF
cdr3_nt: TGCGCCAGCAGCTTGGATGCGGGGGGGACCGGGGAGCTGTTTTTT

d_call: -
clone_size: -
v_call: TRBV3-1
j_call: TRBJ2-2
cdr3_aa: CASSYLRLTGELFF
cdr3_nt: TGTGCCAGCAGCTATCTCAGACTCACCGGGGAGCTGTTTTTT

d_call: -
clone_size: few
v_call: TRBV4-2
j_call: TRBJ2-2
cdr3_aa: CASSQGEGITGELFF
cdr3_nt: TGTGCCAGCAGCCAAGGTGAAGGGATCACCGGGGAGCTGTTTTTT

d_call: -
clone_size: -
v_call: TRBV7-8
j_call: TRBJ2-7
cdr3_aa: CASSLARAGGGEQYF
cdr3_nt: TGTGCCAGCAGCTTAGCGCGGGCAGGAGGTGGGGAGCAGTACTTC

d_call: TRBD1
clone_size: -
v_call: TRBV10-3
j_call: TRBJ1-2
cdr3_aa: CATGQGAYGYTF
cdr3_nt: TGTGCCACCGGACAGGGGGCTTATGGCTACACCTTC

d_call: -
clone_size: -
v_call: TRBV7-3
j_call: TRBJ2-2
cdr3_aa: CASSENRIVAGELFF
cdr3_nt: TGTGCCAGCAGCGAGAACAGGATTGTGGCCGGGGAGCTGTTTTTT

d_call: TRBD1
clone_size: few
v_call: TRBV29-1
j_call: TRBJ1-5
cdr3_aa: CSLRTIGTAYCQPQHF
cdr3_nt: TGCAGCCTACGAACCATAGGGACAGCGTATTGTCAGCCCCAGCATTTT